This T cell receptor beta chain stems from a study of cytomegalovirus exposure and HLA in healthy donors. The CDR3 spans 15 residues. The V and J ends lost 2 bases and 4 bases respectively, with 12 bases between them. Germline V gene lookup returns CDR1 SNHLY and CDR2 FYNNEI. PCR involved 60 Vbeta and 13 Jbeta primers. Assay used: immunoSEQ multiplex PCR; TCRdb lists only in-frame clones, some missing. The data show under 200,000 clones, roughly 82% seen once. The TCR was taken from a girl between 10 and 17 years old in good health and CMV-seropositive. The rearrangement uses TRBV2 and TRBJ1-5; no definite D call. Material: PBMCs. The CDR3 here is CASSESGMGNQPQHF. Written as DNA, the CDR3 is TGTGCCAGCAGTGAATCCGGGATGGGGAATCAGCCCCAGCATTTT.